This T cell receptor beta chain was found in a study of OX40 agonist ivuxolimab in advanced cancers. Study details: One patient with hepatocellular carcinoma and two with cutaneous melanoma, three in all, had partial responses.

Trimming shortened V by 1 base and J by 5 bases, and 17 bases separated the two germline ends. The CDR3 consists of 17 residues. Germline V gives CDR1 SGHAT, CDR2 FQDESV (reference sequence). Clones were read by immunoSEQ multiplex PCR, and TCRdb kept only the in-frame ones, dropping some. The repertoire consists of fewer than 8,500 clones, with about nine tenths occurring once and the leading ten covering about 1.9%. This sample comprised CD4+ or CD8+ T cells sorted from blood, obtained in a trial of the OX40 agonist ivuxolimab. V gene TRBV11-1 combines with J gene TRBJ2-2; D not certain. This clonotype was sampled from an adult with an advanced solid tumor such as melanoma, head and neck, liver or kidney cancer. The CDR3: CASSLDWTGEHTGELFF. CDR3 DNA sequence: TGTGCCAGCAGCTTAGATTGGACCGGTGAACATACCGGGGAGCTGTTTTTT.